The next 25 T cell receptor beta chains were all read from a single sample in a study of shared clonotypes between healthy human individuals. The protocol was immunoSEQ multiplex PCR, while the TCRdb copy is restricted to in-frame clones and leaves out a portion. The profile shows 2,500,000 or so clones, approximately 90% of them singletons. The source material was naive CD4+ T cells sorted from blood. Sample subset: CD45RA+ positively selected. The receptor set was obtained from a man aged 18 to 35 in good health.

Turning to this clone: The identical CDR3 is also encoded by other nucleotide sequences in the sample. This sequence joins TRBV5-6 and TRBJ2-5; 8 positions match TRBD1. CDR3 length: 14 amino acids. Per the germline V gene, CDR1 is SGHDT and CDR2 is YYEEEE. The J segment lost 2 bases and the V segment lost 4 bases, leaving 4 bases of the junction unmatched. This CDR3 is CASSLRQGQETQYF. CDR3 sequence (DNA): TGTGCCAGCAGCCTCAGACAGGGGCAAGAGACCCAGTACTTC.

The CDR3 bases are TGTGCCAGCAGTTACTCGTATCAGGGCGGAACTGAAGCTTTCTTT. Translated, it gives CASSYSYQGGTEAFF. The rearrangement uses TRBV6-5 and TRBJ1-1; D might be TRBD1 (5 bases). Trimming stripped 0 bases from V and 5 bases from J, with 13 bases between. CDR1 MNHEY and CDR2 SVGAGI come from the germline V gene. The CDR3 has 15 amino acids.

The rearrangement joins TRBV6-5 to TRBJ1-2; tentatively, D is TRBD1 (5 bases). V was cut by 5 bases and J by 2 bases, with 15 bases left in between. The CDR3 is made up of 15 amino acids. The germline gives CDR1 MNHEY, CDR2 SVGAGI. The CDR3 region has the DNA TGTGCCAGCAGTCGGACCGGGACGGTGAACTATGGCTACACCTTC. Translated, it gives CASSRTGTVNYGYTF.

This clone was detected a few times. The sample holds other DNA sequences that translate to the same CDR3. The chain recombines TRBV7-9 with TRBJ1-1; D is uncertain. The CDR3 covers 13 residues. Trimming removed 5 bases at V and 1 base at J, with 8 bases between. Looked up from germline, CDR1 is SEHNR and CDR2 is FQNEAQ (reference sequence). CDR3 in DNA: TGTGCCAGCAGCCTAGTCCCGAACACTGAAGCTTTCTTT. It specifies CASSLVPNTEAFF.

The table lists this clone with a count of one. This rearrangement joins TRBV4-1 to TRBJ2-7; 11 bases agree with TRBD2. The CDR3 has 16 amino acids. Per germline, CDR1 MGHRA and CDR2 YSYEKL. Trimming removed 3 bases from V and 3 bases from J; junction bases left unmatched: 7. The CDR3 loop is CASSHPTSGAGYEQYF. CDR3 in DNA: TGCGCCAGCAGCCACCCGACTAGCGGGGCGGGCTACGAGCAGTACTTC.

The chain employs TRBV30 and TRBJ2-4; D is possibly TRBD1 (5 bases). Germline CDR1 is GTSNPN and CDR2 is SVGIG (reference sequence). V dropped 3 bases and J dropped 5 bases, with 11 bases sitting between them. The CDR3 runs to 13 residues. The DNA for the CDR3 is TGTGCCTGGAGCGTAGGGGTCCAAAACATTCAGTACTTC. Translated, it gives CAWSVGVQNIQYF.

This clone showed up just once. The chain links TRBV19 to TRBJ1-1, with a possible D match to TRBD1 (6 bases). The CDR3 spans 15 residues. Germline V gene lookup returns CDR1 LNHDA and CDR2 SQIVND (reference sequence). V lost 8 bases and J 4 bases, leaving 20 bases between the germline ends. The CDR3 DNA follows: TGTGCCAGTTTCGCTTTAATACAGGGAGGCACTGAAGCTTTCTTT. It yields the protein CASFALIQGGTEAFF.

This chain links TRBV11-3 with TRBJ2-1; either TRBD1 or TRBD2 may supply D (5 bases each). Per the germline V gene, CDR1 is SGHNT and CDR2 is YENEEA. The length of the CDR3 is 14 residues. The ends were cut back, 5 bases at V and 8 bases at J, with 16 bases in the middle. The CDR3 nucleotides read TGTGCCAGCAGCCCAGGGTTCACCGGGGATGAGCAGTTCTTC. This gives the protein CASSPGFTGDEQFF.

This CDR3 is CASSSKLFGELFF. The CDR3 bases are TGTGCCAGCAGTTCCAAGCTTTTCGGGGAGCTGTTTTTT. The V and J genes are TRBV6-6 and TRBJ2-2; no clear D. V lost 4 bases and J lost 7, with 10 bases in between. Germline values: CDR1 MNHNY, CDR2 SVGAGI (reference sequence). This CDR3 comprises 13 residues.

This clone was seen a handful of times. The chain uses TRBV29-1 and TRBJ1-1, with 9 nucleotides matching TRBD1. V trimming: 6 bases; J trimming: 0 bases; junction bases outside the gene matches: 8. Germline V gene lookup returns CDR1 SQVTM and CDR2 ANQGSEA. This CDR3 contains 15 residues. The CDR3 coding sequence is TGCAGCGTCTTCGGGACAGGGAGGATGAACACTGAAGCTTTCTTT. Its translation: CSVFGTGRMNTEAFF.

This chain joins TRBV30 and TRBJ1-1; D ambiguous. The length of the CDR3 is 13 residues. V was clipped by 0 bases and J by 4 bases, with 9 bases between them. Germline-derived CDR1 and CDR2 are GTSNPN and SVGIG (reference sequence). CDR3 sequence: CAWSVLKSTEAFF. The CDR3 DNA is TGTGCCTGGAGTGTACTGAAGAGCACTGAAGCTTTCTTT.

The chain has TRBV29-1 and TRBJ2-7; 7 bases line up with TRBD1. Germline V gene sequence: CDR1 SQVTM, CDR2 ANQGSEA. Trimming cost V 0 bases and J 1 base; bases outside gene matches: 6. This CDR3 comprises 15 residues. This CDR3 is CSVEEGGRGSYEQYF. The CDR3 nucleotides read TGCAGCGTTGAAGAAGGGGGCAGGGGATCCTACGAGCAGTACTTC.

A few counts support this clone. CDR3 coding DNA: TGTGCCTGCCATAACTATGGCTACACCTTC. This codes for CACHNYGYTF. The chain has TRBV27 and TRBJ1-2; D not resolved. Germline assignment: CDR1 MNHEY and CDR2 SMNVEV (reference sequence). V gave up 11 bases and J gave up 1 base, with 5 bases separating them. The CDR3 length is 10 residues.

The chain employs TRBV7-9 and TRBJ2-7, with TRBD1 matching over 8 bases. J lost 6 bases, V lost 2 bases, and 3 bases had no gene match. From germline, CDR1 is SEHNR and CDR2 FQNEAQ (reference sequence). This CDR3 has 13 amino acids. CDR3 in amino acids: CASSLQGAIEQYF. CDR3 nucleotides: TGTGCCAGCAGCTTACAGGGGGCAATCGAGCAGTACTTC.

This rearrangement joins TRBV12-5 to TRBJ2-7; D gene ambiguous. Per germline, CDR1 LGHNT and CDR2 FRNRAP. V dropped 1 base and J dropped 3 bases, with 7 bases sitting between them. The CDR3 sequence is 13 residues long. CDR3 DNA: TGTGCTAGTGGTTTGGCCGGAGTCTACGAGCAGTACTTC. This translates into CASGLAGVYEQYF.

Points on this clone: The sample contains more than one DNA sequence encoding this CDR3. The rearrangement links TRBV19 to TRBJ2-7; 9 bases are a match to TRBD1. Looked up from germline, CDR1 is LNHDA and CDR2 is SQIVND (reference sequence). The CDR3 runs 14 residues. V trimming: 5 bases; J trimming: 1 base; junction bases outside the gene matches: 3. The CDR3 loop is CASSLDRGSYEQYF. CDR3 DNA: TGTGCCAGTAGTCTGGACAGGGGATCCTACGAGCAGTACTTC. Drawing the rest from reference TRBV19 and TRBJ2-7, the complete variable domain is DGGITQSPKYLFRKEGQNVTLSCEQNLNHDAMYWYRQDPGQGLRLIYYSQIVNDFQKGDIAEGYSVSREKKESFPLTVTSAQKNPTAFYLCASSLDRGSYEQYFGPGTRLTVT.

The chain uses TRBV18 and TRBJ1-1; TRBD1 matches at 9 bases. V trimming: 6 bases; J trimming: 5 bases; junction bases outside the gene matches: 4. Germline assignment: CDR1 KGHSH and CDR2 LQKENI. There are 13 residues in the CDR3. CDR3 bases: TGTGCCAGCTCTACAGGGGGCCAAACTGAAGCTTTCTTT. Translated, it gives CASSTGGQTEAFF.

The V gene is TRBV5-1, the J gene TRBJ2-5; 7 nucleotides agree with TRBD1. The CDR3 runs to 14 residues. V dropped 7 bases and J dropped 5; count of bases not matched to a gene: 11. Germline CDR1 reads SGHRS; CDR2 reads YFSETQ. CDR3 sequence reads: CASWKGAAGETQYF. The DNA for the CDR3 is TGCGCCAGCTGGAAGGGGGCGGCCGGGGAGACCCAGTACTTC.

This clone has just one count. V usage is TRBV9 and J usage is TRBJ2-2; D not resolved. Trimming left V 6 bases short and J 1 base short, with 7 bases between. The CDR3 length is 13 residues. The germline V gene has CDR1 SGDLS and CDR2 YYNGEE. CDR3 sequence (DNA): TGTGCCAGCAACCGTCAGAACACCGGGGAGCTGTTTTTT. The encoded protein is CASNRQNTGELFF. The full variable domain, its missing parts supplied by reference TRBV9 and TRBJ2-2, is DSGVTQTPKHLITATGQRVTLRCSPRSGDLSVYWYQQSLDQGLQFLIQYYNGEERAKGNILERFSAQQFPDLHSELNLSSLELGDSALYFCASNRQNTGELFFGEGSRLTVL.

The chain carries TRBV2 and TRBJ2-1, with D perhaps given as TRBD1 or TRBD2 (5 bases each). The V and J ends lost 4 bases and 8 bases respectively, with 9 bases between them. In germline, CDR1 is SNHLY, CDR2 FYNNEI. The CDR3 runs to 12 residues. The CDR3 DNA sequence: TGTGCCAGCAGTGGGGGGAGCGATGAGCAGTTCTTC. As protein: CASSGGSDEQFF. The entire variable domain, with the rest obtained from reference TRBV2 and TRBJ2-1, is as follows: EPEVTQTPSHQVTQMGQEVILRCVPISNHLYFYWYRQILGQKVEFLVSFYNNEISEKSEIFDDQFSVERPDGSNFTLKIRSTKLEDSAMYFCASSGGSDEQFFGPGTRLTVL.

The CDR3 spells CATRGLGANVLTF. Written as DNA, the CDR3 is TGTGCCACCCGAGGCCTTGGCGCCAACGTCCTGACTTTC. The chain links TRBV6-1 to TRBJ2-6, with D unclear. Germline CDR1 is MNHNS and CDR2 is SASEGT. The CDR3 consists of 13 residues. Trimming removed 10 bases at V and 7 bases at J, with 14 bases between.

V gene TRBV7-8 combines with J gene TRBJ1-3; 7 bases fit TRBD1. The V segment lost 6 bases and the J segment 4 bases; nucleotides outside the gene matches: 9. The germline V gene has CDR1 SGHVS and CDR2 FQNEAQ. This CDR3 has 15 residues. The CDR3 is CASSTTGAQGNTIYF. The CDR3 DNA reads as TGTGCCAGCAGTACAACAGGGGCTCAAGGAAACACCATATATTTT. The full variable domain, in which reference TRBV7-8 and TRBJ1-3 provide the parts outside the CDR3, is GAGVSQSPRYKVAKRGQDVALRCDPISGHVSLFWYQQALGQGPEFLTYFQNEAQLDKSGLPSDRFFAERPEGSVSTLKIQRTQQEDSAVYLCASSTTGAQGNTIYFGEGSWLTVV.

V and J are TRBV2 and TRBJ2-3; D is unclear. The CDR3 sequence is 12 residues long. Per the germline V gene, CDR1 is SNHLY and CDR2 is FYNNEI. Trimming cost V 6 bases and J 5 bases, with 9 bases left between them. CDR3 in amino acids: CASRLWGDTQYF. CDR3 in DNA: TGTGCCAGCAGACTCTGGGGAGATACGCAGTATTTT. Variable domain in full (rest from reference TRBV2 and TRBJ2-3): EPEVTQTPSHQVTQMGQEVILRCVPISNHLYFYWYRQILGQKVEFLVSFYNNEISEKSEIFDDQFSVERPDGSNFTLKIRSTKLEDSAMYFCASRLWGDTQYFGPGTRLTVL.

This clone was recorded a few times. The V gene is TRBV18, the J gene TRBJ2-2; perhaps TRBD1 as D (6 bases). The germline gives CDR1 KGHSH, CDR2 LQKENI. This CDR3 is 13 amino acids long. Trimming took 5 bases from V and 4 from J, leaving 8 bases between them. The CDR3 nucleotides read TGTGCCAGCTCAGGGACAACCACCGGGGAGCTGTTTTTT. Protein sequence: CASSGTTTGELFF.

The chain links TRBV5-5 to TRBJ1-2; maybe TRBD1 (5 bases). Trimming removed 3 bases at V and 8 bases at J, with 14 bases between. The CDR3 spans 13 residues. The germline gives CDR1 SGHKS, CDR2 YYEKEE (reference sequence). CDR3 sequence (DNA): TGTGCCAGCAGCTCCGGGACCTGGTGGGGCTACACCTTC. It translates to CASSSGTWWGYTF. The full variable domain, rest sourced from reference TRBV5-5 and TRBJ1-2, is DAGVTQSPTHLIKTRGQQVTLRCSPISGHKSVSWYQQVLGQGPQFIFQYYEKEERGRGNFPDRFSARQFPNYSSELNVNALLLGDSALYLCASSSGTWWGYTFGSGTRLTVV.